This entry concerns a single T cell receptor beta chain. This clonotype turned up a few times. It has no known antigen specificity. Base qualities are not at hand, and no much larger clone is one base apart. This sample was included in a study of T-cell reconstitution after alpha-beta-depleted transplantation in children (TCRdb year 2016). A note on the overall study: The study quantitatively tracked T-cell immune reconstitution after TCRalphabeta/CD19-depleted allogeneic hematopoietic cell transplantation in children using TCR repertoire profiling. Paper-wide results and their limitations: In some patients, the high TCRbeta diversity seen at day 60 was put down to recipient T cells and intrathymic progenitors that had survived conditioning. The apparently early alphabetaT-cell count recovery about two months after transplant was reportedly dependent on only several hundred rapidly expanded clones derived from non-depleted graft cells. Over the following months the frequencies of hyperexpanded clones went down, and after one year T-cell counts and TCRbeta diversity were mostly credited to newly produced T cells.

Deletion took 2 bases off V and 2 bases off J, with a span of 10 bases between the germline ends. For CDR1 and CDR2, the germline V gene (reference sequence) lists SEHNR and FQNEAQ. Measured from the cysteine to the phenylalanine, the CDR3 is 14 residues long. Only the CDR3 DNA is retained, 42 bases long and in frame from the first base. This specimen's treatment or condition label, per the study, means: allogeneic hematopoietic cell transplantation with graft depleted of TCRalphabeta T cells and CD19 B cells. TCRalphabeta/CD19-depleted allogeneic hematopoietic cell grafts were given to the transplant recipients, all of whom were children. The library was built by means of PCR. Reads for this sample came from an Illumina HiSeq 2500. TCR libraries were prepared with molecular barcoding, using unique molecular identifiers to normalize TCRbeta repertoire quantification. TCRdb reworked the public reads: Q25 trimming with fastp, MiXCR clone assembly, productive beta chains retained. Rows are unified per CDR3 protein, each entry keeping the most common DNA and genes. This sample holds about 980,000 distinct CDR3 sequences; 25% to 30% were observed only once. The ten largest clones represent roughly 30% of the sample.

The source was PBMCs, mostly from graft donor cells, collected 360 days after TCRalphabeta/CD19-depleted stem cell transplant. This receptor was obtained from a boy younger than two who had a stem cell transplant for SCID, so the T cells may come from the graft donor. Here the chain combines TRBV7-9 and TRBJ2-7; no D gene can be assigned with confidence. The CDR3 protein is CASSLSVYPYEQYF. The DNA is as follows: TGTGCCAGCAGCTTATCGGTGTATCCCTACGAGCAGTACTTC.